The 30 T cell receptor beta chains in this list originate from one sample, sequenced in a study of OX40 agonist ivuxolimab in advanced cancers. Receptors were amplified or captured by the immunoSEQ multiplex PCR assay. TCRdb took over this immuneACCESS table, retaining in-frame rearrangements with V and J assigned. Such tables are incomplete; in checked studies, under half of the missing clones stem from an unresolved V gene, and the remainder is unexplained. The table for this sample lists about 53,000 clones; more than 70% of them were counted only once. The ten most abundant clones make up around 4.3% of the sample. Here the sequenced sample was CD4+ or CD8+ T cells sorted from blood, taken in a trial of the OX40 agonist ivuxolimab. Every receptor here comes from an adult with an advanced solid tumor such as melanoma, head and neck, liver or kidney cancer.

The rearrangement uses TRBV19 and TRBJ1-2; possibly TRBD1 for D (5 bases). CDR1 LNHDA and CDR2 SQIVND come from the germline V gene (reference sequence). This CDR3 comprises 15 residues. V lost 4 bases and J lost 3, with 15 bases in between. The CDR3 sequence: CASSNSRAVDYGYTF. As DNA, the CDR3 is TGTGCCAGTAGTAATAGCAGGGCGGTCGACTATGGCTACACCTTC.

CDR3: CASSRFGTLEMSSGANVLTF. The CDR3 DNA sequence: TGTGCCAGCAGCCGTTTCGGGACGCTCGAAATGAGCTCTGGGGCCAACGTCCTGACTTTC. The chain uses TRBV11-3 and TRBJ2-6, with D perhaps matching TRBD1 or TRBD2 (5 bases each). The ends were cut back, 5 bases at V and 0 bases at J, with 23 bases in the middle. CDR1 is SGHNT and CDR2 is YENEEA in the germline V gene. The CDR3 covers 20 residues.

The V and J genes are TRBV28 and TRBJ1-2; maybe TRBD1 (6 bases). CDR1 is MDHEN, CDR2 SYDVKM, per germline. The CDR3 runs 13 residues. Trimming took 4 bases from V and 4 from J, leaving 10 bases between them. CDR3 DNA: TGTGCCAGCAGTTCCGGACAGCGCTATGGCTACACCTTC. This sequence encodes CASSSGQRYGYTF.

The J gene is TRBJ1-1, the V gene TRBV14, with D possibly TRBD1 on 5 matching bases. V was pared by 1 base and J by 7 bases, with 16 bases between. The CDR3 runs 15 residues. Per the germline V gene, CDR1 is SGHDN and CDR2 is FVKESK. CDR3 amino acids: CASSQGTTWGSEAFF. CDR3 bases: TGTGCCAGCAGCCAAGGGACGACATGGGGCAGTGAAGCTTTCTTT.

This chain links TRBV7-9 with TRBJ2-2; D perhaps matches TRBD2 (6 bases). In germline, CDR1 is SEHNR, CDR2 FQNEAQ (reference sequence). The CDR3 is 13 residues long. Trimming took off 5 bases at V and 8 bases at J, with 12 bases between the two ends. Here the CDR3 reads CASSLGGRGELFF. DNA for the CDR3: TGTGCCAGCAGCCTCGGGGGTCGGGGGGAGCTGTTTTTT.

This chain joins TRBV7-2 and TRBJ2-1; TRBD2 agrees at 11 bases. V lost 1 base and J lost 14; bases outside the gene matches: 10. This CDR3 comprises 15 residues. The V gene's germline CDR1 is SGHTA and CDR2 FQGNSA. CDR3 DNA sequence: TGTGCCAGCAGCTTAGGGCGGGTAGCGGGAGGGGGTGAGTTCTTC. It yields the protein CASSLGRVAGGGEFF.

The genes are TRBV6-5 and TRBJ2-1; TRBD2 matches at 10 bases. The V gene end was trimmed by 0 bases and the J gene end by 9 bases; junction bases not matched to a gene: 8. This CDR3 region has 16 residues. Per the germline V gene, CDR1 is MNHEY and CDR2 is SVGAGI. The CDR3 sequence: CASSYSIAGGYREQFF. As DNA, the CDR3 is TGTGCCAGCAGTTACTCGATAGCGGGAGGTTATCGTGAGCAGTTCTTC.

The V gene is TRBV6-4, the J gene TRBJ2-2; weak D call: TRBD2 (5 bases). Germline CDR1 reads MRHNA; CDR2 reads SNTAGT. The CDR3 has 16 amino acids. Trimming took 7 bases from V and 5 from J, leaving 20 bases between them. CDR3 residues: CASKLNPITGTGELFF. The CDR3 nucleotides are TGTGCCAGCAAGCTAAACCCGATCACGGGGACCGGGGAGCTGTTTTTT.

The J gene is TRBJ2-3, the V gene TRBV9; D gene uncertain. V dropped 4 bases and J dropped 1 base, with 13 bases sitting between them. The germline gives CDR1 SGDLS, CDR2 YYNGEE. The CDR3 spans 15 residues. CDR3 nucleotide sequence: TGTGCCAGCAGCCCCCGGGTTATCGGCACAGATACGCAGTATTTT. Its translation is CASSPRVIGTDTQYF.

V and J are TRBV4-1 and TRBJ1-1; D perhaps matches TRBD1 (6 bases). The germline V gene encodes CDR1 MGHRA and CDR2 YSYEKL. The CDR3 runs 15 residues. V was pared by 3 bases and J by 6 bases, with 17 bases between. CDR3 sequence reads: CASSHHRVLSSEAFF. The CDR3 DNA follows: TGCGCCAGCAGCCATCACAGGGTTTTAAGCTCTGAAGCTTTCTTT.

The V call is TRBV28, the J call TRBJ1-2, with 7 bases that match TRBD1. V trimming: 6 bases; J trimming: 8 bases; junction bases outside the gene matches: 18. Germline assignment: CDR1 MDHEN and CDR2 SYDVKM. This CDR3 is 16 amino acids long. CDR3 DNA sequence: TGTGCCAGCAGCCTCGCACAGGGGCCATCCCTGGGGGGCTACACCTTC. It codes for CASSLAQGPSLGGYTF.

The CDR3, as DNA: TGCAGCGTTGCGGACGGATTCTCCTACGAGCAGTACTTC. It yields the protein CSVADGFSYEQYF. The chain is built from TRBV29-1 and TRBJ2-7; D is uncertain. Trimming cost V 4 bases and J 0 bases, with 10 bases left between them. CDR3 size: 13 residues. Germline V gene lookup returns CDR1 SQVTM and CDR2 ANQGSEA.

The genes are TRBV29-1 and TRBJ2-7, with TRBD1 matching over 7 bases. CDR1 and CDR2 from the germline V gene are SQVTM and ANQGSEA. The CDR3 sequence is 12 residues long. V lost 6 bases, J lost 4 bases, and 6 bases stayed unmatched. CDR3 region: CSVRTGPYEQYF. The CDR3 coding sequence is TGCAGCGTGCGGACAGGCCCATACGAGCAGTACTTC.

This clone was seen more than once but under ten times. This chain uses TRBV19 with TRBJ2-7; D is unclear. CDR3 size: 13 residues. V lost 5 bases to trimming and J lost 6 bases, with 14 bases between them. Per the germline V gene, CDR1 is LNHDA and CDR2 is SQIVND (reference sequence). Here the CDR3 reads CASSLRVSLEQYF. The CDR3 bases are TGTGCCAGTAGTCTCCGGGTTAGCCTCGAGCAGTACTTC.

The CDR3 bases are TGTGCTAGTGGTTCGGGGACACAATACAATGAGCAGTTCTTC. Translated, it gives CASGSGTQYNEQFF. The gene calls are TRBV12-5 and TRBJ2-1, with D maybe TRBD1 (6 bases). The CDR3 is 14 amino acids. The V end was cut by 4 bases, the J end by 4 bases, with 11 bases between. Germline lookup yields CDR1 LGHNT and CDR2 FRNRAP.

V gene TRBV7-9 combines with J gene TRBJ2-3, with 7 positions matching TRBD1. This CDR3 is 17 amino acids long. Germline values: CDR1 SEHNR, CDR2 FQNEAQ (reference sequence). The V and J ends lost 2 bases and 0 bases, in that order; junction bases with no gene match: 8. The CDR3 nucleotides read TGTGCCAGCAGCTTAAATACTGGGACAGCTAGCACAGATACGCAGTATTTT. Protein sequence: CASSLNTGTASTDTQYF.

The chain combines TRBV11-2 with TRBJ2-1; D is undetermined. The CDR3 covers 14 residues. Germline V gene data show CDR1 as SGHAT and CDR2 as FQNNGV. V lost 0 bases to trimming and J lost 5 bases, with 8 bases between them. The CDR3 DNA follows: TGTGCCAGCAGCTTAGAGTTTCAGCACAATGAGCAGTTCTTC. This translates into CASSLEFQHNEQFF.

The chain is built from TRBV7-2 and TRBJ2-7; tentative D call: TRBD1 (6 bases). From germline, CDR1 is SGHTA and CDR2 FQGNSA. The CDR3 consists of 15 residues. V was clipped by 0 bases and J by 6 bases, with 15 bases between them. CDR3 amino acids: CASSLALQGYGEQYF. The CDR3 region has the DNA TGTGCCAGCAGCTTAGCACTGCAGGGGTACGGCGAGCAGTACTTC. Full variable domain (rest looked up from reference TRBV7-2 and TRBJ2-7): GAGVSQSPSNKVTEKGKDVELRCDPISGHTALYWYRQSLGQGLEFLIYFQGNSAPDKSGLPSDRFSAERTGGSVSTLTIQRTQQEDSAVYLCASSLALQGYGEQYFGPGTRLTVT.

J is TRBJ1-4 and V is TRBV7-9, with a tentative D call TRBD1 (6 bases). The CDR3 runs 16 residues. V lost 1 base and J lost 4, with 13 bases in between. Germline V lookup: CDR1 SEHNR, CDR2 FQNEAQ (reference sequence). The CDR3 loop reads CASSLDLQGINEKLFF. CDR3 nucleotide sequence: TGTGCCAGCAGCTTAGACTTGCAGGGGATTAATGAAAAACTGTTTTTT.

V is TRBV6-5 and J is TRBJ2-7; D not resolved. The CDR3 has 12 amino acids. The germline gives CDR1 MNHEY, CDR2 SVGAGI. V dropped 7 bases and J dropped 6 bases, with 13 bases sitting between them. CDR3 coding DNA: TGTGCCAGCATGCTTTGCTCCAGCGAGCAGTACTTC. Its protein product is CASMLCSSEQYF.

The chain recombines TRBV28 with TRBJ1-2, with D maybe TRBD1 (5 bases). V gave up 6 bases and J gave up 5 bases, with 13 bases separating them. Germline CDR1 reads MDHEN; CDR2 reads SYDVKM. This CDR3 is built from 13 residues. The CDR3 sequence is CASRIWGQYGYTF. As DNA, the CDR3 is TGTGCCAGCAGGATCTGGGGCCAATATGGCTACACCTTC.

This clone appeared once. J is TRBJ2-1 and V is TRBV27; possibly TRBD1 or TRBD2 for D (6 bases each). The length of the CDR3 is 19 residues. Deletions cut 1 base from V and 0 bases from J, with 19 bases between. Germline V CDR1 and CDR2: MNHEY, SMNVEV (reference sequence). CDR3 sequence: CASSLLLGSGGLSYNEQFF. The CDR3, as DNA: TGTGCCAGCAGTTTATTGTTGGGCTCCGGGGGCCTCTCCTACAATGAGCAGTTCTTC.

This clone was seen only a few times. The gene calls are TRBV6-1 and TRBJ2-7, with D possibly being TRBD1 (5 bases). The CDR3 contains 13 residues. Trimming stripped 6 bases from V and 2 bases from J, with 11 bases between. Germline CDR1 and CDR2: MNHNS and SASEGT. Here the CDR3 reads CASRESGTYEQYF. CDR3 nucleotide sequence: TGTGCCAGCAGAGAGTCAGGGACCTACGAGCAGTACTTC.

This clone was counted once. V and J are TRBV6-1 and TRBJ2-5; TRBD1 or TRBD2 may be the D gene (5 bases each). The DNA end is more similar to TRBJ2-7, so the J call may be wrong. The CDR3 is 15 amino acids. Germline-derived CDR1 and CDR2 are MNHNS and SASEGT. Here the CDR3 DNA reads TGTGCCAGCAGTCCATCATGGGACGGGGCCTACGAGCAGTACTTC. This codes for CASSPSWDGAYEQYF.

CDR3: CASSLDGRPNTEAFF. CDR3 nucleotide sequence: TGCGCCAGCAGCTTAGACGGACGGCCGAACACTGAAGCTTTCTTT. The J gene is TRBJ1-1, the V gene TRBV5-1, with no clear D. Per germline, CDR1 SGHRS and CDR2 YFSETQ. CDR3 length: 15 residues. Trimming stripped 2 bases from V and 1 base from J, with 12 bases between.

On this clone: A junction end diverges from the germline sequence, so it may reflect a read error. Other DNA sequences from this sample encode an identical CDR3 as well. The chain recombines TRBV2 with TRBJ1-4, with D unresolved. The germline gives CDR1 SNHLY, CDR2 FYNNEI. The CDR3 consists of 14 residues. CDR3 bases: TGTGCAAGCAAAGACTTAGTTTTTAATGAAAAACTGTTTTTT. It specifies CASKDLVFNEKLFF.

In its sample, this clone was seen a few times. The CDR3 sequence: CASTQGRVGEQYF. DNA for the CDR3: TGTGCCAGCACGCAGGGTAGGGTTGGCGAGCAGTACTTC. The chain carries TRBV28 and TRBJ2-7; tentative D call: TRBD1 (5 bases). The CDR3 consists of 13 residues. Trimming removed 7 bases at V and 6 bases at J, with 16 bases between. Germline CDR1 and CDR2: MDHEN and SYDVKM.

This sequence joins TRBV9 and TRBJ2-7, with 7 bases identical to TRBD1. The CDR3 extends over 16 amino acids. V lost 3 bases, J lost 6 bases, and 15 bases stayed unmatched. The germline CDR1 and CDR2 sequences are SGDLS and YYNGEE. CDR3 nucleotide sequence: TGTGCCAGCAGCGGAGCAGGGACAGCCACCGATCCCGAGCAGTACTTC. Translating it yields CASSGAGTATDPEQYF.

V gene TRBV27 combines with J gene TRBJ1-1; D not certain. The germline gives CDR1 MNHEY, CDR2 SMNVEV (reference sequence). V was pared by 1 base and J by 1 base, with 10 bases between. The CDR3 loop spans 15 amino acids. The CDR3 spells CASSLWGGQNTEAFF. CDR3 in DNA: TGTGCCAGCAGTTTATGGGGAGGGCAGAACACTGAAGCTTTCTTT.

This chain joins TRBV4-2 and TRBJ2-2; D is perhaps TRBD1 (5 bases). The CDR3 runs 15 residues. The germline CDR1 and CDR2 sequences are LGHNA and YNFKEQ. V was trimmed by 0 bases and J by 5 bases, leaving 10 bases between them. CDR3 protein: CASSQDKGYTGELFF. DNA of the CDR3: TGTGCCAGCAGCCAAGATAAGGGGTATACCGGGGAGCTGTTTTTT.